This TCR beta chain derives from a study of identical twins. Regarding the study as a whole: Carriage of fewer insertions was seen in abundant cord blood beta clonotypes, whereas memory repertoires showed none. Part of the zero-insertion signal could reflect confounding by invariant MAIT and iNKT cells. Conclusions were drawn cross-sectionally by statistical analysis, without following the same donors.

This clonotype has just a few counts. Its antigen is currently unknown. The J segment lost 7 bases and the V segment lost 1 base, leaving 4 bases of the junction unmatched. The CDR3 loop spans 16 amino acids. Germline CDR1 LGHDT, CDR2 YNNKEL (reference sequence). Each cDNA held unique molecular identifiers, and template switching gave it a universal primer site. TCRdb reanalysed the 5' RACE reads using MiXCR and keeps one entry per CDR3 protein. Seen here are 400,000 to 500,000 distinct CDR3 sequences, roughly 13% observed once, and the top ten hold about 0.97%. These data were also filed under a second study, of yellow fever vaccine responses in identical twins.

Sequenced: CD4+ T cells sorted from blood. The rearrangement links TRBV3-1 to TRBJ1-6; 10 positions agree with TRBD1. This receptor was identified in a young woman in good health. The CDR3 nucleotides are TGTGCCAGCAGCCAAGGACAGGGGGCCCGCAATTCACCCCTCCACTTT. Residues: CASSQGQGARNSPLHF.